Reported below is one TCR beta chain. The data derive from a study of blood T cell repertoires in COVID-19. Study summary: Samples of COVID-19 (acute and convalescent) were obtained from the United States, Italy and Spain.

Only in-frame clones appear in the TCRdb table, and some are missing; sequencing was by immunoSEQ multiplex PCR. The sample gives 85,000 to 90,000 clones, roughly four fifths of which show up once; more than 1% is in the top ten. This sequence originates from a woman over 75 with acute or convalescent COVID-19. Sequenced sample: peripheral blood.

CDR3 bases: TGTGCCAGCAGTGAGTCGGTCAATGAGCAGTTCTTC. Protein sequence: CASSESVNEQFF. V usage is TRBV6-1 and J usage is TRBJ2-1; unclear D gene. Trimming took 3 bases from V and 6 from J, leaving 6 bases between them. CDR3 size: 12 residues. Germline V CDR1 and CDR2: MNHNS, SASEGT.